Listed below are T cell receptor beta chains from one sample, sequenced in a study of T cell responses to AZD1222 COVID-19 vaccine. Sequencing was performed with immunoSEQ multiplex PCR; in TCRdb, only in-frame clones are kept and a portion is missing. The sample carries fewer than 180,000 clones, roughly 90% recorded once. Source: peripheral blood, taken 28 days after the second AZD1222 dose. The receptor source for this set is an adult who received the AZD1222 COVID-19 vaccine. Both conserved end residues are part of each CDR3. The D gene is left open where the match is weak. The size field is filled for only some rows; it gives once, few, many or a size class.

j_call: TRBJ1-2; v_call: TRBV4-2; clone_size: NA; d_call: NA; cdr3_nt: TGTGCCAGCAGCCAAGACCACGCCGGGGGGCACAACTATGGCTACACCTTC; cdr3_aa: CASSQDHAGGHNYGYTF
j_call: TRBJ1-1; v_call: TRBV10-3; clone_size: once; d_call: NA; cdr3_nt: TGTGCCACAAAGGAGTCAAACACTGAAGCTTTCTTT; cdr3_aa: CATKESNTEAFF
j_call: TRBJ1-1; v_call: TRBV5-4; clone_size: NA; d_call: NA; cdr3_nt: TGTGCCAGCAGCTTGGTGGGGGGGCAAGGCACTGAAGCTTTCTTT; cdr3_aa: CASSLVGGQGTEAFF
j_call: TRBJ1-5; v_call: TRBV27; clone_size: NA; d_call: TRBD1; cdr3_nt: TGTGCCAGCAGTCCCCGGACAGGGTCGGGCAATCAGCCCCAGCATTTT; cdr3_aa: CASSPRTGSGNQPQHF
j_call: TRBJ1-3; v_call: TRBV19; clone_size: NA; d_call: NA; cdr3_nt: TGTGCCAGTAACCAACAGGGAACTGGAAACACCATATATTTT; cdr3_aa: CASNQQGTGNTIYF
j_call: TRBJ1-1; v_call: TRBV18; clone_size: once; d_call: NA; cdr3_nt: TGTGCCAGCTCACCAAACACTGAAGCTTTCTTT; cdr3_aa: CASSPNTEAFF
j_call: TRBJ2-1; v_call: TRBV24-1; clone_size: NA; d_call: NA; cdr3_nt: TGTGCCACCAGTGATTTGGGGCCGCGACAGTTCTTC; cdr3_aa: CATSDLGPRQFF
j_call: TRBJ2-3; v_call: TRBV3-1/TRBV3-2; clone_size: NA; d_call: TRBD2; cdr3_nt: TGTGCCAGCAGCGTCCCGGGACTAGACACAGATACGCAGTATTTT; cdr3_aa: CASSVPGLDTDTQYF
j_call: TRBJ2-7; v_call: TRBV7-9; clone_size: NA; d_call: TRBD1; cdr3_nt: TGTGCCAGCAGGCGACAGGGGGCAATGTCCTACGAGCAGTACTTC; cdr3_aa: CASRRQGAMSYEQYF
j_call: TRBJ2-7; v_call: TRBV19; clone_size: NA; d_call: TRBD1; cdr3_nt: TGTGCCAGTAGTATACTTAGGCAGGGGGCGAGTGAGCAGTACTTC; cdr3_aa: CASSILRQGASEQYF
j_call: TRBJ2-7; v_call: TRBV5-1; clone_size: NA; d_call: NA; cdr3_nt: TGCGCCAGCAGCTTGGGCCTTATACAGTCCTACGAGCAGTACTTC; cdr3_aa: CASSLGLIQSYEQYF
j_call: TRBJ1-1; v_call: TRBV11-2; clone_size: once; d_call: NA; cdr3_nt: TGTGCCAGCAGCCCGGTGGGGGCGGACACTGAAGCTTTCTTT; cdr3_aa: CASSPVGADTEAFF
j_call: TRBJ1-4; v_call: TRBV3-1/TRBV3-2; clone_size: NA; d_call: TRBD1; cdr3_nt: TGTGCCAGCAGCCACGCGGGACAGGAAATTTTCGCTGCAACTAATGAAAAACTGTTTTTT; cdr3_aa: CASSHAGQEIFAATNEKLFF
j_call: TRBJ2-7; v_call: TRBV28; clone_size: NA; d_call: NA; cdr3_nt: TGTGCCTGCAGCGGTCCCTACGAGCAGTACTTC; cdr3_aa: CACSGPYEQYF
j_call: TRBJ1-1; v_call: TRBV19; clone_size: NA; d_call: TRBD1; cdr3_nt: TGTGCCAGTAGTATAGCGGGCACAGGGGCCACTGAAGCTTTCTTT; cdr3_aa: CASSIAGTGATEAFF
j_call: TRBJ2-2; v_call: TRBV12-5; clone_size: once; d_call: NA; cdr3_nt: TGTGCTAGTGGTTCCCCTAGAGACACGAACACCGGGGAGCTGTTTTTT; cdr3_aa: CASGSPRDTNTGELFF
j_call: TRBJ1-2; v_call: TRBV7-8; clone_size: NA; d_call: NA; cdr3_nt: TGTGCCAGCAGACACCCTGATCAGGCCGGTGGCTACACCTTC; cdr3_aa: CASRHPDQAGGYTF
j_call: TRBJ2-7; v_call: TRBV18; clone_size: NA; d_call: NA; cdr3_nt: TGTGCCAGCTCACCCGATCCGTACGAGCAGTACTTC; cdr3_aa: CASSPDPYEQYF
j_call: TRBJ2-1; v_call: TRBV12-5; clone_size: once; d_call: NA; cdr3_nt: TGTGCTAGTGGTTGGGGCAATGAGCAGTTCTTC; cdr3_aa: CASGWGNEQFF
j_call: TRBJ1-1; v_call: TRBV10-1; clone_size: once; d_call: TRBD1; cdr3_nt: TGCGCCAGCACGAGGGACAGAATGAACACTGAAGCTTTCTTT; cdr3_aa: CASTRDRMNTEAFF
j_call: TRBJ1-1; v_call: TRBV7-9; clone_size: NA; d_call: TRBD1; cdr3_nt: TGTGCCAGCAGCTTGGGGACAGGGGGGGTTAACACTGAAGCTTTCTTT; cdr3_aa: CASSLGTGGVNTEAFF
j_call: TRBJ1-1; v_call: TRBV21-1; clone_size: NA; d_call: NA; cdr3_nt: TGTGCCAGCAGCAGGGAGGGGTATGAAGCTTTCTTT; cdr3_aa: CASSREGYEAFF
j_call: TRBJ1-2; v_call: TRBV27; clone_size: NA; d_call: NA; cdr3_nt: TGTGCCAGCAGCCCCGGGGGGGCGGTTGCCTATGGCTACACCTTC; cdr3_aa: CASSPGGAVAYGYTF
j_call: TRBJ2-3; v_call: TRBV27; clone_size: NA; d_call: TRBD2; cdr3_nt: TGTGCCAGCAGTTATAGCGGGTGGGTCCCAGATACGCAGTATTTT; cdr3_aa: CASSYSGWVPDTQYF
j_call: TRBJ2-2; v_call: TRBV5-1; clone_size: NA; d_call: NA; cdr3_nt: TGCGCCAGTAACATAGCCGGGTCACACACCGGGGAGCTGTTTTTT; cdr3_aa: CASNIAGSHTGELFF
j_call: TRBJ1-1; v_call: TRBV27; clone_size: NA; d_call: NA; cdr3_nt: TGTGCCAGCAGTTTATCAAGTTTTGAGAACACTGAAGCTTTCTTT; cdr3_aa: CASSLSSFENTEAFF
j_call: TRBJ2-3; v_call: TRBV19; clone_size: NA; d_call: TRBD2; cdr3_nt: TGTGCCAGTAGTATTGGGGGGGGGAGAGATACGCAGTATTTT; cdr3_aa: CASSIGGGRDTQYF
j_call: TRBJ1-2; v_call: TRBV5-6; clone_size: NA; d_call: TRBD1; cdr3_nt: TGTGCCAGCAGCTTGGAGGGGGCCAACTATGGCTACACCTTC; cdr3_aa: CASSLEGANYGYTF
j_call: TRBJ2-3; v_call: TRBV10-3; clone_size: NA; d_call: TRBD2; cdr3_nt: TGTGCCATCAGTGACGTCGGGCTAGCGGGAGGTAAAGATACGCAGTATTTT; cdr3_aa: CAISDVGLAGGKDTQYF
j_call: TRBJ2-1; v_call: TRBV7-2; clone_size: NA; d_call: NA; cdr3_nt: TGTGCCAGCAGCAAGCCGTTCGACAATGAGCAGTTCTTC; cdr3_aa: CASSKPFDNEQFF
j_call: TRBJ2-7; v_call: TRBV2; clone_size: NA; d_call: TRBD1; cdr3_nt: TGTGCCAGCAGTTACGACAGGGGCGGCTACGAGCAGTACTTC; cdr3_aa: CASSYDRGGYEQYF
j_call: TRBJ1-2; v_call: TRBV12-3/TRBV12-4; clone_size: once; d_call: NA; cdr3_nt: TGTGCCAGCAGCCTTCGGGGTTGGGATGGCTACACCTTC; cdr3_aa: CASSLRGWDGYTF
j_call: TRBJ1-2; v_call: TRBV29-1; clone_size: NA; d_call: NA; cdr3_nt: TGCAGCGTTGGCCCCTCCGTTCCCGTGATCTATGGCTACACCTTC; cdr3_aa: CSVGPSVPVIYGYTF
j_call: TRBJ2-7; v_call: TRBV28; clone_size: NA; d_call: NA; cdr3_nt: TGTGCCAGCAGTTTAACTAGGCGGAACGAGCAGTACTTC; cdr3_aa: CASSLTRRNEQYF
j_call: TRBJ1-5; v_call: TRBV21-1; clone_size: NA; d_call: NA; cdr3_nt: TGTGCCAGCAGCAAAGTCAGGGAGGGTCAGCCCCAGCATTTT; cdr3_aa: CASSKVREGQPQHF
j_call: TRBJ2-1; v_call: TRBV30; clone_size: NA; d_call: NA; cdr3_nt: TGTGCCTGGAGTGAAGGGGTATACTCCTACAATGAGCAGTTCTTC; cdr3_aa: CAWSEGVYSYNEQFF
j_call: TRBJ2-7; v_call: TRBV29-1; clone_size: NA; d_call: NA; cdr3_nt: TGCAGCGTCCCCGGGCCCCTCTACGAGCAGTACTTC; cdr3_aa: CSVPGPLYEQYF
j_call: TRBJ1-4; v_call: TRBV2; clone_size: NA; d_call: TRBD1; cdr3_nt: TGTGCCAGCAGTAACAGGGGTAATGAAAAACTGTTTTTT; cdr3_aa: CASSNRGNEKLFF
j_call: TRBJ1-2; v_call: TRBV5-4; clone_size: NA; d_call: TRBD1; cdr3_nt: TGTGCCAGCAGCTTGCAGCGAACAGGGGGACGGGGCTACACCTTC; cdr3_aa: CASSLQRTGGRGYTF
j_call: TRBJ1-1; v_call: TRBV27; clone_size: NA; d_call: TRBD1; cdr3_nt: TGTGCCAGCAGGCCGCAGGGGGTGGGGACTGAAGCTTTCTTT; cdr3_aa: CASRPQGVGTEAFF
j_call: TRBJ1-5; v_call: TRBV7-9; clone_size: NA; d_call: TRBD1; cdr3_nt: TGTGCCAGCAGCTTACAGGGGGAAGGCAATCAGCCCCAGCATTTT; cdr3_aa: CASSLQGEGNQPQHF
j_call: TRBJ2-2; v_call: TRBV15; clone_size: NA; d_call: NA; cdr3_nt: TGTGCCACCAGCAGAGATGGCAGTTGGGCTGGGGAGCTGTTTTTT; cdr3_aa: CATSRDGSWAGELFF
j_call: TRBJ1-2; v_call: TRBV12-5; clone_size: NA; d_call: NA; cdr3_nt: TGTGCTAGTGGTTTAACAGGGAGCTATGGCTACACCTTC; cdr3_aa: CASGLTGSYGYTF
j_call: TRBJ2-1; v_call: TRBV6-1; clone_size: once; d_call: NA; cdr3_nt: TGTGCCAGCAGTGAGGGGAATGAGCAGTTCTTC; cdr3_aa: CASSEGNEQFF
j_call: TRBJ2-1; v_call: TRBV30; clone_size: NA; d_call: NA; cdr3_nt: TGTGCCTGGCGGAGGGGTACCTACAATGAGCAGTTCTTC; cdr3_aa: CAWRRGTYNEQFF
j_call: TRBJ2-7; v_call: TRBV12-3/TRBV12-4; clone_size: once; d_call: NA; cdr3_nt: TGTGCCAGCAGCCCCGGGCCCCCCGGGGAGCAGTACTTC; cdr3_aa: CASSPGPPGEQYF
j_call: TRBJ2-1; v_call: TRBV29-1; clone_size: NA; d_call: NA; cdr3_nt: TGCAGCGTGTCCGGGCCACAGCCACAATATGAGCAGTTCTTC; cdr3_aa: CSVSGPQPQYEQFF
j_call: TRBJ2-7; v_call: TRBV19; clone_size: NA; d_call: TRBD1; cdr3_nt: TGTGCCAGTAGCCCGGACAGGTCATACGAGCAGTACTTC; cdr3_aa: CASSPDRSYEQYF
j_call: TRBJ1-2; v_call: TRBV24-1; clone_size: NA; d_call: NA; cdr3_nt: TGTGCCACCAGTGATTCGGAGGCTAAAAGAGCTTTGGGCTACACCTTC; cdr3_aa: CATSDSEAKRALGYTF
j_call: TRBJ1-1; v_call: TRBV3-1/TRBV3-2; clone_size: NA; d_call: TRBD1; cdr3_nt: TGTGCCAGCAGCGAGGGACAGGCGCGGCTGGGGACTGAAGCTTTCTTT; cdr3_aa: CASSEGQARLGTEAFF
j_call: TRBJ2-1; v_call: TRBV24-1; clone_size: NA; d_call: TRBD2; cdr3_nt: TGTGCCACCAGTGACCATGGGACTAGCGGAACCTACAATGAGCAGTTCTTC; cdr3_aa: CATSDHGTSGTYNEQFF
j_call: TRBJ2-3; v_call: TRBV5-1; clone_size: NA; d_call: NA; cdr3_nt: TGCGCCAGCCAGGAGGGGGGTAGCACAGATACGCAGTATTTT; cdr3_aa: CASQEGGSTDTQYF
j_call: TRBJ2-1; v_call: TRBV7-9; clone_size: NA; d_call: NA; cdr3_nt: TGTGCCAGCAGCTTGATGGGTAATGAGCAGTTCTTC; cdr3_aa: CASSLMGNEQFF